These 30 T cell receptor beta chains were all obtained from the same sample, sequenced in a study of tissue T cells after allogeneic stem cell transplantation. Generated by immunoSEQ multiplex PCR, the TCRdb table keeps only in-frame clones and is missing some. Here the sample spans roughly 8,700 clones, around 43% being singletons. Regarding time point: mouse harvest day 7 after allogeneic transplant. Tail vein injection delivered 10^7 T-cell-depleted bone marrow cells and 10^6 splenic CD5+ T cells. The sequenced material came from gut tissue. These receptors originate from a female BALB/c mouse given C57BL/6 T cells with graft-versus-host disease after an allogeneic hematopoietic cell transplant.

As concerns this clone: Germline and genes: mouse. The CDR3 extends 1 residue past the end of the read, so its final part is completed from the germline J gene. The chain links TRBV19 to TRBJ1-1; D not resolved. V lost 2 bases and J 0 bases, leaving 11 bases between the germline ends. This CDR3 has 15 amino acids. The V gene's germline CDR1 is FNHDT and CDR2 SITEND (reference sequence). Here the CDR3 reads CASSILGSANTEVFF. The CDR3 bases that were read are TGTGCCAGCAGTATTCTGGGTTCTGCAAACACAGAAGTCTTC.

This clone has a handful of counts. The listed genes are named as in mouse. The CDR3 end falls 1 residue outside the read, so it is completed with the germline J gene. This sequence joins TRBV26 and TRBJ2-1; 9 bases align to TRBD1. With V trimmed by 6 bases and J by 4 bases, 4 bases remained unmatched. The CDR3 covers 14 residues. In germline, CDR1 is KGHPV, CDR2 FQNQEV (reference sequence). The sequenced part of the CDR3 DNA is TGTGCCAGCAGCCGGACAGGGGTTTATGCTGAGCAGTTC. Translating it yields CASSRTGVYAEQF. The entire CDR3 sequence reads CASSRTGVYAEQFF.

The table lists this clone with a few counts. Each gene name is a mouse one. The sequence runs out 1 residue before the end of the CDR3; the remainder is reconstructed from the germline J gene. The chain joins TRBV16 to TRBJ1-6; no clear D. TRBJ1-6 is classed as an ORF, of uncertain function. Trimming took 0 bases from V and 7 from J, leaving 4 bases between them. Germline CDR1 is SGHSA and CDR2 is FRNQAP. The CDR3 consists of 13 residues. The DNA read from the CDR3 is TGTGCAAGCAGCTTAGAGCCGAATTCGCCCCTCTAC. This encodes CASSLEPNSPLY. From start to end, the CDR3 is CASSLEPNSPLYF.

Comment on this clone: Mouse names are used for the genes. The CDR3 protein is CASSLKGVSYEQYF. CDR3 bases read: TGTGCCAGCAGCTTAAAGGGGGTCTCCTATGAACAGTAC. The chain carries TRBV3 and TRBJ2-7; D is possibly TRBD1 (6 bases). The read stops 1 residue short of the end of the CDR3; the missing end is completed from the germline J gene. Trimming stripped 2 bases from V and 0 bases from J, with 8 bases between. This CDR3 region has 14 residues. Germline CDR1 is SNHLY and CDR2 is FYNGKV (reference sequence).

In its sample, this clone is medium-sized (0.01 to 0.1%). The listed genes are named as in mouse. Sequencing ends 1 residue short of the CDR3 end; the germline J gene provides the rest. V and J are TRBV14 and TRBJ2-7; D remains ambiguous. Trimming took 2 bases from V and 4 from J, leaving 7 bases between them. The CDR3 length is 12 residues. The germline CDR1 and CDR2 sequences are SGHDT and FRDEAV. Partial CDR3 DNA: TGTGCCAGCAGTTTTTTAGGGTATGAACAGTAC. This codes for CASSFLGYEQY. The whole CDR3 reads CASSFLGYEQYF.

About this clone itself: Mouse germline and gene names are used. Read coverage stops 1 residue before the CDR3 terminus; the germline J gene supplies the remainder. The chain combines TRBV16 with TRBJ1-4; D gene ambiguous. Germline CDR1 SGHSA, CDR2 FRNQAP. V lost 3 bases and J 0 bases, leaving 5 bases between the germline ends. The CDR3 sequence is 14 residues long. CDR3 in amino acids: CASSFNLSNERLFF. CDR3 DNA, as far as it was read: TGTGCAAGCAGCTTCAACCTTTCCAACGAAAGATTATTT.

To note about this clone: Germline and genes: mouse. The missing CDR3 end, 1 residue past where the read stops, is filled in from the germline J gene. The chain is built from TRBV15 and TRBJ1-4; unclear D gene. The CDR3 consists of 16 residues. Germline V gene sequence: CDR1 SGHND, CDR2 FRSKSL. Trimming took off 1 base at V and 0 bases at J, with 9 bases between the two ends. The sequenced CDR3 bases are TGTGCCAGCAGTTTAGGCCAAAAAATTTCCAACGAAAGATTATTT. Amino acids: CASSLGQKISNERLF. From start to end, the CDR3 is CASSLGQKISNERLFF.

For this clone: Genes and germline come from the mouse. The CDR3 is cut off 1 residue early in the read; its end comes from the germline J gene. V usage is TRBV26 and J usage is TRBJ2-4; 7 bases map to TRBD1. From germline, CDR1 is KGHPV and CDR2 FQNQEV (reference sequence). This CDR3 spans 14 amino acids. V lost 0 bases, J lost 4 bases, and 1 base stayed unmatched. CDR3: CASSLSTGENTLYF. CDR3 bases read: TGTGCCAGCAGTCTGTCTACAGGGGAAAACACCTTGTAC.

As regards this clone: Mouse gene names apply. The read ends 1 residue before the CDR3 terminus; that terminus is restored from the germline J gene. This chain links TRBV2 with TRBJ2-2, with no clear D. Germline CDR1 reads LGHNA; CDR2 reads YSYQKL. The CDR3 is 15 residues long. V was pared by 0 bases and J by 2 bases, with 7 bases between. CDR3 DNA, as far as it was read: TGTGCCAGCAGCCAAGATCCTCCGAACACCGGGCAGCTCTAC. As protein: CASSQDPPNTGQLY. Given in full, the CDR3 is CASSQDPPNTGQLYF. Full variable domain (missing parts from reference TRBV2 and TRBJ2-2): DPKIIQKPKYLVAVTGSEKILICEQYLGHNAMYWYRQSAKKPLEFMFSYSYQKLMDNQTASSRFQPQSSKKNHLDLQITALKPDDSATYFCASSQDPPNTGQLYFGEGSKLTVL.

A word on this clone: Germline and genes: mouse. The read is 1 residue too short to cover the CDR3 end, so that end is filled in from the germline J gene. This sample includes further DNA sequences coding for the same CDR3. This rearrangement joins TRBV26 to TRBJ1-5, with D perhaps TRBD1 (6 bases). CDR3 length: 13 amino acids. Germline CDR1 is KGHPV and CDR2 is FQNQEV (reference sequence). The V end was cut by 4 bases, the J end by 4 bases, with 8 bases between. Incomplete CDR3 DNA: TGTGCCAGCAGTCCGGGACAAAACCAGGCTCCGCTT. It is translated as CASSPGQNQAPL. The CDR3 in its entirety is CASSPGQNQAPLF.

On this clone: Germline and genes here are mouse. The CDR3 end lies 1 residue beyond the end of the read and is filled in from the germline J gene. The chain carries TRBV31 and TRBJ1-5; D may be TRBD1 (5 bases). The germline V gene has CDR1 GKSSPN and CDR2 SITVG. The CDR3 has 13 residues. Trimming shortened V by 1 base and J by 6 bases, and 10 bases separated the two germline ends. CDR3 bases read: TGTGCCTGGAGTCCCAGGGAGAGCCAGGCTCCGCTT. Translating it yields CAWSPRESQAPL. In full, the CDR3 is CAWSPRESQAPLF. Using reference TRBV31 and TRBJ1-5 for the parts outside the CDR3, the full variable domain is AQTIHQWPVAEIKAVGSPLSLGCTIKGKSSPNLYWYWQATGGTLQQLFYSITVGQVESVVQLNLSASRPKDDQFILSTEKLLLSHSGFYLCAWSPRESQAPLFGEGTRLSVL.

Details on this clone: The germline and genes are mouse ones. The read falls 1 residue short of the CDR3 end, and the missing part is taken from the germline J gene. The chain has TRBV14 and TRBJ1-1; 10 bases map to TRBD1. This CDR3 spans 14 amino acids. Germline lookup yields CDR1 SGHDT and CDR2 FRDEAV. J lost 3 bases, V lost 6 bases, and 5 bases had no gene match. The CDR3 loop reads CASTWTGGHTEVFF. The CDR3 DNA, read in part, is TGTGCCAGCACCTGGACAGGGGGGCACACAGAAGTCTTC.

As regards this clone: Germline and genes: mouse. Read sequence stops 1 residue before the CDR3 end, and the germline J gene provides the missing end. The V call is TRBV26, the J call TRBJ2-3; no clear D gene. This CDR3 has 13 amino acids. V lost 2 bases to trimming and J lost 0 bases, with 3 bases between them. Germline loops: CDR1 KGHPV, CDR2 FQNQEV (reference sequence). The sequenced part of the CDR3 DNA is TGTGCCAGCAGTCTGGGCAGTGCAGAAACGCTGTAT. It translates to CASSLGSAETLY. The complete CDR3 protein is CASSLGSAETLYF.

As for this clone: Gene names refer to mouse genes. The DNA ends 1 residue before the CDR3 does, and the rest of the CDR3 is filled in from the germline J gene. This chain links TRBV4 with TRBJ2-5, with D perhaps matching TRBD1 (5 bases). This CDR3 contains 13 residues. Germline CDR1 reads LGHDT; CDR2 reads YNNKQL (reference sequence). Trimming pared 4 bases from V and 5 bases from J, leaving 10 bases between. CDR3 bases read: TGTGCCAGCAGCTTAAGAGGGGTAGACACCCAGTAC. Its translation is CASSLRGVDTQY. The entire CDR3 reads CASSLRGVDTQYF.

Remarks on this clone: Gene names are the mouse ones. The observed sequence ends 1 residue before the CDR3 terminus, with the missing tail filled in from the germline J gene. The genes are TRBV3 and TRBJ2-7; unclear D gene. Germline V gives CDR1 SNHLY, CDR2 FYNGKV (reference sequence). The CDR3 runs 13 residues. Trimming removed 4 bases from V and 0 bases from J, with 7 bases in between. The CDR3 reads CASSSRGSYEQYF. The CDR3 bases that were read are TGTGCCAGCAGCTCTCGGGGCTCCTATGAACAGTAC.

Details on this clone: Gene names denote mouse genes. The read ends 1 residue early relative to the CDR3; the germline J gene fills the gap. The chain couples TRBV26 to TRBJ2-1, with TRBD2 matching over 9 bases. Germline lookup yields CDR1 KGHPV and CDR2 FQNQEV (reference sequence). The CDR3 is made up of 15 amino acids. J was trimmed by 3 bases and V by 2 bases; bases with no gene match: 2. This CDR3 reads CASSLSWGGYAEQFF. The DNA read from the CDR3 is TGTGCCAGCAGTCTGAGCTGGGGGGGCTATGCTGAGCAGTTC. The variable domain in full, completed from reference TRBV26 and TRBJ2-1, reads NSKVIQTPRYLVKGQGQKAKMRCIPEKGHPVVFWYQQNKNNEFKFLINFQNQEVLQQIDMTEKRFSAECPSNSPCSLEIQSSEAGDSALYLCASSLSWGGYAEQFFGPGTRLTVL.

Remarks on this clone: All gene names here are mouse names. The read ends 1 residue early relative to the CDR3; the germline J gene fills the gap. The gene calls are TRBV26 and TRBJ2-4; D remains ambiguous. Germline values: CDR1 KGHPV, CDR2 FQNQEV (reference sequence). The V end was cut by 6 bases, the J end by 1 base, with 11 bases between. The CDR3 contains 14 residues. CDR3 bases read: TGTGCCAGCAGGCTGACATTGGGTCAAAACACCTTGTAC. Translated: CASRLTLGQNTLY. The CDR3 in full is CASRLTLGQNTLYF.

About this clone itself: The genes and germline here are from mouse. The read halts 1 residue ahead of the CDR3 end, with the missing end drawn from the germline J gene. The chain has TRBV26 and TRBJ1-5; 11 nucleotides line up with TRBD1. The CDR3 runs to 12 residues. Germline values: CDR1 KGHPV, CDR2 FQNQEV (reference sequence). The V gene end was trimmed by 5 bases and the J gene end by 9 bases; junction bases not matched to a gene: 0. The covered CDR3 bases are TGTGCCAGCAGTGGGACAGGGGGGGCTCCGCTT. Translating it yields CASSGTGGAPL. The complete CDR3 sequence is CASSGTGGAPLF.

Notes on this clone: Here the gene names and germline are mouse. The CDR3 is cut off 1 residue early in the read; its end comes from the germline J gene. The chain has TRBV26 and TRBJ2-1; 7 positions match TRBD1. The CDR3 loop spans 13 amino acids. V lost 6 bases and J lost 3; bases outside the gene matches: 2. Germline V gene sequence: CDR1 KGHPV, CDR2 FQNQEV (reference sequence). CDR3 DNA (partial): TGTGCCAGCAGAAGGGACAGCTATGCTGAGCAGTTC. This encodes CASRRDSYAEQF. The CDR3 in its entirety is CASRRDSYAEQFF. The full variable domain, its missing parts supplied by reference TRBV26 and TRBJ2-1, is NSKVIQTPRYLVKGQGQKAKMRCIPEKGHPVVFWYQQNKNNEFKFLINFQNQEVLQQIDMTEKRFSAECPSNSPCSLEIQSSEAGDSALYLCASRRDSYAEQFFGPGTRLTVL.

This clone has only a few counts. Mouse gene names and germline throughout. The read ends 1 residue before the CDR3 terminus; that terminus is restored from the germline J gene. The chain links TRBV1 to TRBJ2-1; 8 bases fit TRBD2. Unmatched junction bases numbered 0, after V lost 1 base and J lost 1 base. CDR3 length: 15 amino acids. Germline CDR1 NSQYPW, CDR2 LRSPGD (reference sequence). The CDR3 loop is CTCSAAGGNYAEQFF. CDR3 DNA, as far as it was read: TGCACCTGCAGTGCAGCTGGGGGGAACTATGCTGAGCAGTTC.

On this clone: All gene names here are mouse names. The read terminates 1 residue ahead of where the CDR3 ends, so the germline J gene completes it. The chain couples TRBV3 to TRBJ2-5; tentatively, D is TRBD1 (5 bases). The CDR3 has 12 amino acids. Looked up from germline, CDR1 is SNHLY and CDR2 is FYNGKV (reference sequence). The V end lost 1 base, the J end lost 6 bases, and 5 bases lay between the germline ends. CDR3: CASSLEGDTQYF. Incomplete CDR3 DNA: TGTGCCAGCAGCTTAGAGGGGGACACCCAGTAC.

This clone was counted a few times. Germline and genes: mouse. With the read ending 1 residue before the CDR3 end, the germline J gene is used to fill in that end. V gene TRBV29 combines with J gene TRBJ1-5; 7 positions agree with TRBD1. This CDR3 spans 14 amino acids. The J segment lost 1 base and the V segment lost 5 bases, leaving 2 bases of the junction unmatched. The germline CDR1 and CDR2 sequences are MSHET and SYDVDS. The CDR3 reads CASSPGGNNQAPLF. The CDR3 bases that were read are TGTGCTAGCAGTCCAGGGGGAAACAACCAGGCTCCGCTT.

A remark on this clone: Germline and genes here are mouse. The part of the CDR3 DNA that was read is TGTGCCAGCAGTTCTGGGGGTCAAAACACCTTGTAC. This sequence encodes CASSSGGQNTLY. The full-length CDR3 reads as CASSSGGQNTLYF. The V call is TRBV15, the J call TRBJ2-4, with D possibly matching TRBD2 (6 bases). The read terminates 1 residue before the CDR3 end, so the remaining end is supplied by the germline J gene. CDR1 and CDR2 (germline): SGHND, FRSKSL. V lost 4 bases, J lost 1 base, and 6 bases lay in between. There are 13 residues in the CDR3.

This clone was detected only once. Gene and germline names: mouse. The CDR3 sequence: CASSLRGANTGQLYF. CDR3 DNA (partial): TGTGCCAGCAGTCTGAGGGGCGCAAACACCGGGCAGCTCTAC. The gene calls are TRBV26 and TRBJ2-2; D could derive from TRBD1 or TRBD2 (5 bases each). The sequence runs out 1 residue before the end of the CDR3; the remainder is reconstructed from the germline J gene. The CDR3 is made up of 15 amino acids. Between the trimmed V and J ends, which lost 2 bases and 0 bases, there was a span of 7 bases. The germline V gene encodes CDR1 KGHPV and CDR2 FQNQEV (reference sequence).

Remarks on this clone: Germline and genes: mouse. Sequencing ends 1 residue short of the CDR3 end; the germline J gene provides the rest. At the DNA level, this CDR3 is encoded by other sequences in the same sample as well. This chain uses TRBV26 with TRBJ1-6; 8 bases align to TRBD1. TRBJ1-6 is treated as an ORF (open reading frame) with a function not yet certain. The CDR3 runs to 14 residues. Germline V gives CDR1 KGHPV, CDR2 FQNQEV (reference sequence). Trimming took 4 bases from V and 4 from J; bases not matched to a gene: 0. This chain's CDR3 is CASSRQGYNSPLYF. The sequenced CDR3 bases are TGTGCCAGCAGTCGACAGGGGTATAATTCGCCCCTCTAC.

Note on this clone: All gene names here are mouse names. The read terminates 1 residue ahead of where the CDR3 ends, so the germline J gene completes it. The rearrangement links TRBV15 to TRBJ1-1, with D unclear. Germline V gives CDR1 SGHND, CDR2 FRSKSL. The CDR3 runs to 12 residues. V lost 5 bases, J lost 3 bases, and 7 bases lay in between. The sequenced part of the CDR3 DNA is TGTGCCAGCAGTAACCGGGACACAGAAGTCTTC. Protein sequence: CASSNRDTEVF. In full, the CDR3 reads CASSNRDTEVFF.

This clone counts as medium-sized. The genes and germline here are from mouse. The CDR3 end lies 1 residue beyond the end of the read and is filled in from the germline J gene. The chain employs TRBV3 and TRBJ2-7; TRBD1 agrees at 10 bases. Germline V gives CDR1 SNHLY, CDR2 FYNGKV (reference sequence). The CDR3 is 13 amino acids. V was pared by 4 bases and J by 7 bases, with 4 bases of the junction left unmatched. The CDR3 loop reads CASSSGQGWEQYF. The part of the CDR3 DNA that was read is TGTGCCAGCAGCTCGGGACAGGGGTGGGAACAGTAC.

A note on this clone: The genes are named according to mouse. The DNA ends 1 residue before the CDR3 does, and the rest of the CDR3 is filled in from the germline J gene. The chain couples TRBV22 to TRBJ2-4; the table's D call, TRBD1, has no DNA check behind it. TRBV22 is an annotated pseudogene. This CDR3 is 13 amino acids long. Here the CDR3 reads CASSRGSQNTLYF. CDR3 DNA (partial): TGTGCCAGCAGTAGGGGGAGTCAAAACACCTTGTAC.

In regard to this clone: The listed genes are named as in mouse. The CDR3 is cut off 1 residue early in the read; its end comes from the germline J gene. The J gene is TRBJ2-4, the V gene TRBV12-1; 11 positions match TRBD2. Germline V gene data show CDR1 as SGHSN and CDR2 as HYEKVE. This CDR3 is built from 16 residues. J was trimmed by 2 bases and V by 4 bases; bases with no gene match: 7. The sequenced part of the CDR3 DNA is TGTGCCAGCTCCGCCGGGACTGGGGGCAATCAAAACACCTTGTAC. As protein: CASSAGTGGNQNTLY. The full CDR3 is CASSAGTGGNQNTLYF. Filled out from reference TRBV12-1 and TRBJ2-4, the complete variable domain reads DSGVVQSPRHIIKEKGGRSVLTCIPISGHSNVVWYQQTLGKELKFLIQHYEKVERDKGFLPSRFSVQQFDDYHSEMNMSALELEDSAMYFCASSAGTGGNQNTLYFGAGTRLSVL.

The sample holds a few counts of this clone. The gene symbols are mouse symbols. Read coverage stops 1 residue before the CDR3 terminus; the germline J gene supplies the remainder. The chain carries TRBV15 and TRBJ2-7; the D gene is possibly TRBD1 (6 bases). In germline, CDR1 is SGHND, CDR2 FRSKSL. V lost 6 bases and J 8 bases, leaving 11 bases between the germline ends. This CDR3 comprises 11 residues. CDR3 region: CASSSGTKQYF. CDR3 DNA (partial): TGTGCCAGCAGCTCCGGGACAAAACAGTAC. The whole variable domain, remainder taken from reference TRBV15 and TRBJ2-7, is DAGVTQTPRHEVAEKGQTIILKCEPVSGHNDLFWYRQTKIQGLELLSYFRSKSLMEDGGAFKDRFKAEMLNSSFSTLKIQPTEPKDSAVYLCASSSGTKQYFGPGTRLTVL.